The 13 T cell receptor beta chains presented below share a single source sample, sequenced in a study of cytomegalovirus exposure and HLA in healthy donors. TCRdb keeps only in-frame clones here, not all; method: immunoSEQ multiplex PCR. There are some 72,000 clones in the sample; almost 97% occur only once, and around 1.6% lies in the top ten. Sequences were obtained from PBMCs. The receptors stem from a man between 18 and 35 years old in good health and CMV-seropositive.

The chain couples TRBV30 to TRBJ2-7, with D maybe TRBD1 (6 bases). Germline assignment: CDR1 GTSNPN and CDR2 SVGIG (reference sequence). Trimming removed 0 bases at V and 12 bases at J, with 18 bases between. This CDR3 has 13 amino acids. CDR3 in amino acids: CAWSVPIQGSPYF. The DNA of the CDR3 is TGTGCCTGGAGTGTCCCTATACAGGGTTCGCCGTACTTC.

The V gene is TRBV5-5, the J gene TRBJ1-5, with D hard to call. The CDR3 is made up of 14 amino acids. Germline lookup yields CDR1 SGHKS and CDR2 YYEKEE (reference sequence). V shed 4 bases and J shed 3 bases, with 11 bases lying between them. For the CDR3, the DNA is TGTGCCAGCAGCGCGATGGTTGACAATCAGCCCCAGCATTTT. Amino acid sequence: CASSAMVDNQPQHF.

Here the CDR3 DNA reads TGTGCCAGCAGCCGATCTGATACGCGGGGGGCTCGCTACACCTTC. Its translation: CASSRSDTRGARYTF. This chain uses TRBV4-2 with TRBJ1-2; D is perhaps TRBD1 (6 bases). Trimming pared 4 bases from V and 9 bases from J, leaving 21 bases between. This CDR3 has 15 residues. Germline V gives CDR1 LGHNA, CDR2 YNFKEQ.

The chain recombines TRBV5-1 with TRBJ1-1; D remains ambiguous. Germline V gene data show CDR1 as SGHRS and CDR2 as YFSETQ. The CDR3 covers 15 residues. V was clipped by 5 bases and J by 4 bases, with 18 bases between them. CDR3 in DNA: TGCGCCAGCAGACCAGACCCGGCGGCAATCACTGAAGCTTTCTTT. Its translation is CASRPDPAAITEAFF.

The CDR3 loop reads CASSLQSSGFLEQYF. CDR3 sequence (DNA): TGTGCCAGCAGCTTACAGAGTAGCGGGTTCCTCGAGCAGTACTTC. The genes are TRBV13 and TRBJ2-7, with 7 bases matching TRBD2. This CDR3 spans 15 amino acids. Germline V lookup: CDR1 PRHDT, CDR2 FYEKMQ (reference sequence). Losses at the gene ends were 2 bases for V and 6 bases for J; bases not matched to a gene: 10.

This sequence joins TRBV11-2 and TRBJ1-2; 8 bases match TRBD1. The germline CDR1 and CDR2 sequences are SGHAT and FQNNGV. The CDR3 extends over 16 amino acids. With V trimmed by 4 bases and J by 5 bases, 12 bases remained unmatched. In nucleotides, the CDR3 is TGTGCCAGCAGCTCCCCTAGACAGGGGAGTAGTTATGGCTACACCTTC. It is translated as CASSSPRQGSSYGYTF.

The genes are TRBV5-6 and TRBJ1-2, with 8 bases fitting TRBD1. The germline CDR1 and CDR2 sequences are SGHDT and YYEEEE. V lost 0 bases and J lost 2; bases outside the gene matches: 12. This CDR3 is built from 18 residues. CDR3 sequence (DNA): TGTGCCAGCAGCTTGGAATGGACAGGGCCTACCTTCAACTATGGCTACACCTTC. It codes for CASSLEWTGPTFNYGYTF.

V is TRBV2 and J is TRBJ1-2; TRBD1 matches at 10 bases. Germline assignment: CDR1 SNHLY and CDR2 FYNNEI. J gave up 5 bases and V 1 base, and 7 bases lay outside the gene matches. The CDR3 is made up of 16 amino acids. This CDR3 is CASSEGRDRGRYGYTF. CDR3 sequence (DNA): TGTGCCAGCAGTGAAGGAAGGGACAGGGGACGTTATGGCTACACCTTC.

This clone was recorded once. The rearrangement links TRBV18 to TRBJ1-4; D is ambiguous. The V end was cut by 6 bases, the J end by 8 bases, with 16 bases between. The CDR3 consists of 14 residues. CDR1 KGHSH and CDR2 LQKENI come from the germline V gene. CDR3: CASSPDSASEKLFF. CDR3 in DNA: TGTGCCAGCTCTCCTGACTCGGCGTCGGAAAAACTGTTTTTT.

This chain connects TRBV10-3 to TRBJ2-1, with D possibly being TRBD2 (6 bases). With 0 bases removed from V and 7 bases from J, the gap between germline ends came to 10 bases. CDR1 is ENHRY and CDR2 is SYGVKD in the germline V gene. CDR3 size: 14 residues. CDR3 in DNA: TGTGCCATCAGTGAGTCGGGAGGTGTTAATGAGCAGTTCTTC. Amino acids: CAISESGGVNEQFF.

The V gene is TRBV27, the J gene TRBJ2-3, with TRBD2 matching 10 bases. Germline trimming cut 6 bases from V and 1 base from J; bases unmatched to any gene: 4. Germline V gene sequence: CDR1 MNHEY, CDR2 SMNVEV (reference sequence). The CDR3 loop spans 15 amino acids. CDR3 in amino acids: CASRLGLAGTDTQYF. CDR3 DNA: TGTGCCAGCAGGCTTGGACTAGCGGGCACAGATACGCAGTATTTT.

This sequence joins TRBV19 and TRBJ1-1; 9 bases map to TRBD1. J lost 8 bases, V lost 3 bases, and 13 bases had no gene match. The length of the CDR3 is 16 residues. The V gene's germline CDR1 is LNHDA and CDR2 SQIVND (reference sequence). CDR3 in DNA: TGTGCCAGTAGTATCTTTCGGGGACAGGGTGGAGGGGAAGCTTTCTTT. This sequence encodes CASSIFRGQGGGEAFF.

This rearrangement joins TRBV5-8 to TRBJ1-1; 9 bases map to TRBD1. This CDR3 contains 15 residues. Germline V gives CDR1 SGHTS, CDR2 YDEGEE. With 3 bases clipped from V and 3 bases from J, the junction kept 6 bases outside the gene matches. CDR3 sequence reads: CASSSGQGWDTEAFF. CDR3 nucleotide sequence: TGTGCCAGCAGCTCGGGACAGGGATGGGACACTGAAGCTTTCTTT.